This T cell receptor beta chain was identified in a study of cytomegalovirus exposure and HLA in healthy donors. Whole-study results and caveats: Analysis was performed later, and it showed HLA-associated TCR beta chains to be more clonally expanded than equally common others.

Vbeta (60) and Jbeta (13) primers were used in the PCR. Sequencing used immunoSEQ multiplex PCR; TCRdb keeps in-frame clones, though not all of them. This sample has more than 95,000 clones, with about four fifths found just once. The CDR3 contains 15 residues. Germline CDR1 is MDHEN and CDR2 is SYDVKM. V was trimmed by 3 bases and J by 1 base, leaving 11 bases between them. With regard to this clone: Its target is not known.

This receptor was identified in a woman between 65 and 79 years old in good health and CMV-seropositive. The V gene is TRBV28, the J gene TRBJ2-3; D is possibly TRBD2 (5 bases). The sequenced sample consisted of PBMCs. Here the CDR3 DNA reads TGTGCCAGCAGTTTCAGCGGTTTAGGCACAGATACGCAGTATTTT. Translation gives CASSFSGLGTDTQYF.